Shown below are 26 T cell receptor beta chains from a single sample sequenced in a study of T cell changes during pregnancy in multiple sclerosis (dated by TCRdb to the late 2010s). Receptors were amplified or captured by the immunoSEQ multiplex PCR assay. TCRdb holds this immuneACCESS table with in-frame rearrangements only. Some clones are missing; in checked studies, unresolved V genes explain under half, and the rest has no known cause. The sample profile shows about 43,000 clones; under 95% of them were found once. Less than 1.5% of the sample is taken by the ten largest. Sequencing was performed on PBMCs (not recorded whether the cells were cultured). These receptors all stem from a female donor with multiple sclerosis, enrolled in a pregnancy study.

The chain is built from TRBV7-2 and TRBJ2-5, with 11 bases fitting TRBD2. V was clipped by 3 bases and J by 2 bases; unmatched bases: 11. The CDR3 contains 18 residues. Germline-derived CDR1 and CDR2 are SGHTA and FQGNSA. The CDR3 loop reads CASSFPPGLAGKQETQYF. The CDR3, as DNA: TGTGCCAGCAGCTTCCCCCCCGGACTAGCGGGTAAACAAGAGACCCAGTACTTC.

The sample holds one count of this clone. The chain links TRBV5-4 to TRBJ2-1, with 14 bases fitting TRBD2. The germline V gene has CDR1 SGHNT and CDR2 YYREEE (reference sequence). The CDR3 consists of 17 residues. Trimming cost V 4 bases and J 5 bases; bases outside gene matches: 8. CDR3 region: CASSPGLAGAPHNEQFF. DNA for the CDR3: TGTGCCAGCAGCCCGGGACTAGCGGGAGCCCCCCACAATGAGCAGTTCTTC. The full variable domain, with the rest looked up from reference TRBV5-4 and TRBJ2-1, is ETGVTQSPTHLIKTRGQQVTLRCSSQSGHNTVSWYQQALGQGPQFIFQYYREEENGRGNFPPRFSGLQFPNYSSELNVNALELDDSALYLCASSPGLAGAPHNEQFFGPGTRLTVL.

The J gene is TRBJ2-1, the V gene TRBV6-4; D is undetermined. Germline CDR1 is MRHNA and CDR2 is SNTAGT. V gave up 5 bases and J gave up 0 bases, with 8 bases separating them. CDR3 length: 14 residues. The CDR3 region has the DNA TGTGCCAGCAGTCCTGACTTCTCCTACAATGAGCAGTTCTTC. Translation gives CASSPDFSYNEQFF.

This clone was picked up a small number of times. The chain joins TRBV21-1 to TRBJ2-7; the table's D call, TRBD1, was not checked against the DNA. TRBV21-1 constitutes a pseudogene. This CDR3 contains 11 residues. CDR3 sequence reads: CASSQGCKQYF. The CDR3 nucleotides read TGTGCCAGTTCTCAGGGGTGCAAGCAGTACTTC.

The sample holds one count of this clone. V gene TRBV7-2 combines with J gene TRBJ1-2; D is possibly TRBD1 (5 bases). V was trimmed by 5 bases and J by 0 bases, leaving 13 bases between them. CDR3 length: 15 amino acids. Looked up from germline, CDR1 is SGHTA and CDR2 is FQGNSA. The CDR3 is CASSTGRRTNYGYTF. The DNA of the CDR3 is TGTGCCAGCAGCACGGGACGGAGGACTAACTATGGCTACACCTTC.

This chain connects TRBV4-1 to TRBJ1-3; D is unclear. The length of the CDR3 is 19 residues. The ends were cut back, 2 bases at V and 0 bases at J, with 20 bases in the middle. CDR1 and CDR2 from the germline V gene are MGHRA and YSYEKL. The CDR3 reads CASSQKQRPAASSGNTIYF. As DNA, the CDR3 is TGCGCCAGCAGCCAAAAACAAAGGCCGGCAGCCAGCTCTGGAAACACCATATATTTT.

This sequence joins TRBV4-1 and TRBJ2-1; 9 bases agree with TRBD2. Germline V CDR1 and CDR2: MGHRA, YSYEKL. The CDR3 covers 16 residues. Trimming took 2 bases from V and 6 from J; bases not matched to a gene: 8. The CDR3 region is CASSQRREGLPNEQFF. The CDR3 coding sequence is TGCGCCAGCAGCCAACGGCGGGAGGGCCTCCCCAATGAGCAGTTCTTC.

The V gene is TRBV27, the J gene TRBJ1-4; D is ambiguous. Germline assignment: CDR1 MNHEY and CDR2 SMNVEV (reference sequence). The CDR3 extends over 14 amino acids. V shed 5 bases and J shed 4 bases, with 11 bases lying between them. The CDR3 reads CASSAGRYNEKLFF. Written as DNA, the CDR3 is TGTGCCAGCAGTGCCGGACGGTATAATGAAAAACTGTTTTTT.

The rearrangement uses TRBV5-1 and TRBJ1-1, with TRBD1 matching over 10 bases. Germline V lookup: CDR1 SGHRS, CDR2 YFSETQ. CDR3 length: 15 amino acids. V trimming: 0 bases; J trimming: 7 bases; junction bases outside the gene matches: 6. CDR3 loop: CASSLGTGGAGEAFF. CDR3 sequence (DNA): TGCGCCAGCAGCTTGGGGACAGGGGGTGCGGGTGAAGCTTTCTTT.

V is TRBV18 and J is TRBJ2-3, with TRBD2 identical over 15 bases. Germline V CDR1 and CDR2: KGHSH, LQKENI. The J segment lost 0 bases and the V segment lost 0 bases, leaving 1 base of the junction unmatched. The CDR3 spans 18 residues. The CDR3 spells CASSPPGLAGGSTDTQYF. CDR3 bases: TGTGCCAGCTCACCACCGGGACTAGCGGGGGGAAGCACAGATACGCAGTATTTT.

V usage is TRBV2 and J usage is TRBJ1-5; D is uncertain. Germline CDR1 reads SNHLY; CDR2 reads FYNNEI. CDR3 length equals 15 residues. Trimming took 3 bases from V and 5 from J, leaving 14 bases between them. The CDR3 DNA reads as TGTGCCAGCAGTGACTCTTCCCATGGGGATCAGCCCCAGCATTTT. As protein: CASSDSSHGDQPQHF.

This chain links TRBV11-2 with TRBJ1-1; 8 bases match TRBD1. V lost 3 bases to trimming and J lost 1 base; unmatched junction nucleotides: 1. The CDR3 has 14 residues. Germline assignment: CDR1 SGHAT and CDR2 FQNNGV. CDR3 sequence reads: CASSFGQGNTEAFF. The DNA of the CDR3 is TGTGCCAGCAGCTTCGGACAGGGGAACACTGAAGCTTTCTTT.

The chain joins TRBV10-3 to TRBJ2-5, with 8 positions matching TRBD1. V trimming: 7 bases; J trimming: 5 bases; junction bases outside the gene matches: 12. Germline CDR1 is ENHRY and CDR2 is SYGVKD. The CDR3 totals 15 residues. The CDR3 region has the DNA TGTGCCATCAACTCGGACAGGGTGGGTCATGAGACCCAGTACTTC. Translated: CAINSDRVGHETQYF.

V and J are TRBV11-2 and TRBJ1-2; 7 bases map to TRBD1. V shed 0 bases, J shed 7 bases, and the junction held 5 bases outside the gene matches. CDR3 length: 14 residues. Germline loops: CDR1 SGHAT, CDR2 FQNNGV. CDR3 bases: TGTGCCAGCAGCTTAGACGGACAGGTAGTTGGCTACACCTTC. This codes for CASSLDGQVVGYTF.

J is TRBJ1-2 and V is TRBV6-1; tentative D call: TRBD1 (5 bases). CDR1 and CDR2 (germline): MNHNS, SASEGT. This CDR3 is built from 14 residues. V was clipped by 2 bases and J by 4 bases, with 11 bases between them. The CDR3 region is CASSEWGTLYGYTF. Written as DNA, the CDR3 is TGTGCCAGCAGTGAATGGGGCACCCTCTATGGCTACACCTTC.

The V and J genes are TRBV19 and TRBJ2-2; D ambiguous. Germline assignment: CDR1 LNHDA and CDR2 SQIVND (reference sequence). The CDR3 is 14 amino acids. V shed 0 bases and J shed 6 bases, with 8 bases lying between them. CDR3 region: CASSIDRPPGELFF. CDR3 nucleotide sequence: TGTGCCAGTAGTATAGACCGACCCCCCGGGGAGCTGTTTTTT.

V is TRBV30 and J is TRBJ1-2, with D hard to call. CDR3 size: 13 residues. The V and J ends lost 1 base and 0 bases respectively, with 6 bases between them. Germline CDR1 and CDR2: GTSNPN and SVGIG (reference sequence). CDR3 residues: CAWSGRPNYGYTF. CDR3 nucleotides: TGTGCCTGGAGTGGCCGGCCTAACTATGGCTACACCTTC. The full variable domain, rest sourced from reference TRBV30 and TRBJ1-2, is SQTIHQWPATLVQPVGSPLSLECTVEGTSNPNLYWYRQAAGRGLQLLFYSVGIGQISSEVPQNLSASRPQDRQFILSSKKLLLSDSGFYLCAWSGRPNYGYTFGSGTRLTVV.

The chain links TRBV6-1 to TRBJ1-1; TRBD1 agrees at 7 bases. Germline assignment: CDR1 MNHNS and CDR2 SASEGT. V gave up 4 bases and J gave up 8 bases; unmatched junction bases: 7. The CDR3 sequence is 13 residues long. Written as DNA, the CDR3 is TGTGCCAGCAGTGCACAGGGGAAGATGGAAGCTTTCTTT. Its protein product is CASSAQGKMEAFF.

The V call is TRBV2, the J call TRBJ2-2; D possibly uses TRBD1 or TRBD2 (6 bases each). V dropped 3 bases and J dropped 7 bases, with 18 bases sitting between them. Germline lookup yields CDR1 SNHLY and CDR2 FYNNEI. The CDR3 is made up of 16 amino acids. CDR3 sequence: CASSDRGEAPLGELFF. In nucleotides, the CDR3 is TGTGCCAGCAGTGATAGGGGGGAGGCCCCACTCGGGGAGCTGTTTTTT. Filled out from reference TRBV2 and TRBJ2-2, the complete variable domain reads EPEVTQTPSHQVTQMGQEVILRCVPISNHLYFYWYRQILGQKVEFLVSFYNNEISEKSEIFDDQFSVERPDGSNFTLKIRSTKLEDSAMYFCASSDRGEAPLGELFFGEGSRLTVL.

This clone was found a few times. The V gene is TRBV4-1, the J gene TRBJ1-5; D remains unclear. This CDR3 is 16 amino acids long. Trimming took 0 bases from V and 4 from J, leaving 13 bases between them. Germline CDR1 reads MGHRA; CDR2 reads YSYEKL. DNA of the CDR3: TGCGCCAGCAGCCAAGATAGGCAGGCGCTAAATCAGCCCCAGCATTTT. This gives the protein CASSQDRQALNQPQHF.

The chain links TRBV5-6 to TRBJ2-7, with 10 bases identical to TRBD1. Per germline, CDR1 SGHDT and CDR2 YYEEEE. The CDR3 runs to 15 residues. V dropped 4 bases and J dropped 1; count of bases not matched to a gene: 5. The CDR3 is CASSRDRGLSYEQYF. CDR3 bases: TGTGCCAGCAGCCGAGACAGGGGGCTTTCCTACGAGCAGTACTTC.

The rearrangement links TRBV5-6 to TRBJ1-4; no clear D gene. V dropped 3 bases and J dropped 3 bases, with 12 bases sitting between them. There are 15 residues in the CDR3. CDR1 is SGHDT and CDR2 is YYEEEE in the germline V gene. DNA for the CDR3: TGTGCCAGCAGCTCCCCGGTAGTGGCTAATGAAAAACTGTTTTTT. This sequence encodes CASSSPVVANEKLFF.

This clone was counted a few times. This chain uses TRBV27 with TRBJ2-7; unclear D gene. Trimming stripped 3 bases from V and 4 bases from J, with 10 bases between. Germline V gene sequence: CDR1 MNHEY, CDR2 SMNVEV (reference sequence). The CDR3 is 13 amino acids. The CDR3 reads CASSFRLPYEQYF. The DNA for the CDR3 is TGTGCCAGCAGTTTTCGTCTACCTTACGAGCAGTACTTC.

The chain employs TRBV19 and TRBJ1-2, with TRBD1 matching over 7 bases. This CDR3 region has 14 residues. The germline V gene has CDR1 LNHDA and CDR2 SQIVND (reference sequence). V was clipped by 5 bases and J by 3 bases; unmatched bases: 6. CDR3 sequence (DNA): TGTGCCAGTAGTTATCTTGGACAGGACTATGGCTACACCTTC. Its protein is CASSYLGQDYGYTF.

The chain has TRBV27 and TRBJ1-2, with D possibly TRBD1 on 5 matching bases. Germline assignment: CDR1 MNHEY and CDR2 SMNVEV (reference sequence). The CDR3 is made up of 16 amino acids. V was pared by 0 bases and J by 3 bases, with 14 bases between. Written as DNA, the CDR3 is TGTGCCAGCAGTTTATCGACAGATATCGGACACTATGGCTACACCTTC. It translates to CASSLSTDIGHYGYTF.

The chain employs TRBV7-9 and TRBJ2-1; TRBD2 matches at 9 bases. Per germline, CDR1 SEHNR and CDR2 FQNEAQ (reference sequence). J was trimmed by 10 bases and V by 1 base; bases with no gene match: 5. The CDR3 consists of 14 residues. CDR3 in DNA: TGTGCCAGCAGCTTAGAGGGACTAGCAGCAGAGCAGTTCTTC. Its protein product is CASSLEGLAAEQFF.